Only a few counts were recorded for the clone carrying this TCR beta chain. This record belongs to a study of low-dose radiotherapy and immunotherapy resistance in tumors. Study context: Patients took 300 mg oral aspirin daily for four cycles from cycle 1 day 1.

Both TCRalpha and TCRbeta chains were reverse transcribed with V-gene-specific primers. TCR amplification involved 20 PCR cycles with a constant-region primer and V-primer adapter. TCRdb re-called the reads through MiXCR, storing one row per CDR3 protein. This repertoire shows under 35,000 distinct CDR3 sequences, about 49% found once; its top ten account for approximately 6%. Time point reported: after trial treatment. As for treatment: LDRT plus nivolumab, ipilimumab, low-dose cyclophosphamide and aspirin (RACIN trial). Every donor was treated with nivolumab, ipilimumab, aspirin, low-dose cyclophosphamide and also low-dose radiotherapy. Germline CDR1 is LGHNA and CDR2 is YNFKEQ. The CDR3 is made up of 17 amino acids. Trimming shortened V by 0 bases and J by 0 bases, and 15 bases separated the two germline ends.

The J gene is TRBJ2-7, the V gene TRBV4-2; D call uncertain. This TCR derives from a male donor with gallbladder cancer. The source was PBMCs, collected after low-dose radiotherapy plus immunotherapy. As DNA, the CDR3 is TGTGCCAGCAGCCAAGATTCGGTTGGCGGTATCTCCTACGAGCAGTACTTC. Translated: CASSQDSVGGISYEQYF.